The present entry profiles one T cell receptor (beta chain) with its context. The antigen is not known. The CDR3 runs to 15 residues. With V trimmed by 4 bases and J by 3 bases, 9 bases remained unmatched. Germline CDR1 and CDR2: LGHNA and YSLEER. These data are taken from a study of beta chain features in type 1 diabetes. The overall study: Similarity in age, gender and cell yields was seen between patients and healthy donors. Sorted cell examination encompassed over 90 million cells across all samples. Study results and caveats: The cDNA sequencing approach could over-represent high-TCR-expressing cells.

The authors reverse transcribed all of the isolated RNA, so sequencing captured expressed TCRB transcripts. This table comes from immunoSEQ multiplex PCR, and its TCRdb copy is limited to in-frame clones, with some not included. In the table there are 240,000 or so clones, about 70% of which are singletons. On average, the one heparinised blood draw given by each donor was approximately 100 mL. The TCR was taken from a man aged 25-40 years in good health. V gene TRBV4-3 combines with J gene TRBJ2-7; 7 bases align to TRBD1. Sequenced material: naive CD4+ T cells from blood. CDR3 region: CASSPTGQAYYEQYF. The DNA of the CDR3 is TGCGCCAGCAGCCCCACCGGACAGGCCTACTACGAGCAGTACTTC.